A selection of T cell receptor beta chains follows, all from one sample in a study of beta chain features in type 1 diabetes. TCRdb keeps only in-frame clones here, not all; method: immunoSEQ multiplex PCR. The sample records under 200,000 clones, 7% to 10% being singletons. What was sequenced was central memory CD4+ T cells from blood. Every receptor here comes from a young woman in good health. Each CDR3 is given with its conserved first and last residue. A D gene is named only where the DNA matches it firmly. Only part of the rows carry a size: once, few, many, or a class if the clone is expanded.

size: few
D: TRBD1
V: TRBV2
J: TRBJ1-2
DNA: TGTGCCAGCAGTGAACAAGGGGGCTTCGAGGGCTACACCTTC
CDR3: CASSEQGGFEGYTF

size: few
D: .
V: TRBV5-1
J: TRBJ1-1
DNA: TGCGCCAGCAGCTTGGGGTTAGAGGCGTTATGGATGAAAGACACTGAAGCTTTCTTT
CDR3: CASSLGLEALWMKDTEAFF

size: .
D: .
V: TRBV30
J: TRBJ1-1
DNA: TGTGCCGGGAATAAACAGAGAGGGACTGAAGCTTTCTTT
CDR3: CAGNKQRGTEAFF

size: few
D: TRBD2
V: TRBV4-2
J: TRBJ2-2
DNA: TGTGCCAGCAGCCCCCGGGGACTAGCCGGCACCGGGGAGCTGTTTTTT
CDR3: CASSPRGLAGTGELFF

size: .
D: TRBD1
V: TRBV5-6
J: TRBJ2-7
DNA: TGTGCCAGCAGCCCGGGGACAGGAGAACACGAGCAGTACTTC
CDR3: CASSPGTGEHEQYF

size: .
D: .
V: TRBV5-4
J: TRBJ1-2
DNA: TGTGCCAGCAGCTCGGGTACAGGGTGGGATGGCTACACCTTC
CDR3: CASSSGTGWDGYTF

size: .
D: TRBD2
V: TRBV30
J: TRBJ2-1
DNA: TGTGCCTGGACCGGCGGGAGCTACAATGAGCAGTTCTTC
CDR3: CAWTGGSYNEQFF

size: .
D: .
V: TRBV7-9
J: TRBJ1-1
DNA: TGTGCCAGCAGCTTAGAGGGCAGGGGAGATTTCTTT
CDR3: CASSLEGRGDFF

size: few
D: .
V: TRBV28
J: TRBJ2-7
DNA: TGTGCCAGCAGCCAGGGCTACGAGCAGTACTTC
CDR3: CASSQGYEQYF

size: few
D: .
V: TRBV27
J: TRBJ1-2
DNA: TGTGCCACCTATGTTTTAGACAGTGGCTACACCTTC
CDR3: CATYVLDSGYTF

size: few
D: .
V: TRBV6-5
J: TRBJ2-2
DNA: TGTGCCAGCAGTTACTCGACGGGCGGGGAGCTGTTTTTT
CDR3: CASSYSTGGELFF

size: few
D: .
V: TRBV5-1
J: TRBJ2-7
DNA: TGCGCCAGCAGAGGACAGCTGCCCTACGAGCAGTACTTC
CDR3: CASRGQLPYEQYF

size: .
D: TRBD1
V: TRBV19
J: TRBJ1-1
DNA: TGTGCCAGTATCGACAGGGTCCAAGCTTTCTTT
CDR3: CASIDRVQAFF

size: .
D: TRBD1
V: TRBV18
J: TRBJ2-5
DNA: TGTGCCAGCTCACAGGACAGGGTTGGGGAGACCCAGTACTTC
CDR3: CASSQDRVGETQYF

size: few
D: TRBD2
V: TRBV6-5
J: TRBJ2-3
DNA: TGTGCCAGCGGGCCTAGCGGGGTCACAGATACGCAGTATTTT
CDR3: CASGPSGVTDTQYF

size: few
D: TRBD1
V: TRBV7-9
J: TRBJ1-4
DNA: TGTGCCAGCAGCGTCGGGACAGGGGGTTTTAATGAAAAACTGTTTTTT
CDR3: CASSVGTGGFNEKLFF

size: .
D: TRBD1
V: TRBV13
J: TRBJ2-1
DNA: TGTGCCAGCAGCCGTTCTCAGGGGGCGAGCAATGAGCAGTTCTTC
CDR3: CASSRSQGASNEQFF

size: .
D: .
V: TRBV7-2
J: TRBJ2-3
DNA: TGTGCCAGCAGCAGACGGTTGGGGAGACCCCTGGGCACAGATACGCAGTATTTT
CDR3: CASSRRLGRPLGTDTQYF

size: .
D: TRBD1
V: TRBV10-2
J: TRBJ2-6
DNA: TGCGCCAGCAGTGATGGCAGGGGGCGATCTGGGGCCAACGTCCTGACTTTC
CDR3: CASSDGRGRSGANVLTF

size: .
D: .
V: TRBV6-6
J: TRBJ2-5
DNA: TGTGCCAGCAGTTACCTAAGGGGAGGGGGGCAAACCCAGTACTTC
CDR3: CASSYLRGGGQTQYF

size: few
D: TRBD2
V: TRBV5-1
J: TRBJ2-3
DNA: TGCGCCAGCATGGCGGGAGGCACAGATACGCAGTATTTT
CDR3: CASMAGGTDTQYF

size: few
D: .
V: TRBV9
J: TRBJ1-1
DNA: TGTGCCAGCAGCGTAGCTCCCTTGAACACTGAAGCTTTCTTT
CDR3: CASSVAPLNTEAFF

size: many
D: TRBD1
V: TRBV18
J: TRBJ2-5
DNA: TGTGCCAGCTCACCACGACAGGGAAAGCGAGAGACCCAGTACTTC
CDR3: CASSPRQGKRETQYF

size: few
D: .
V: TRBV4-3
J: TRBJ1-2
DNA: TGCGCCAGCAGCCAAGATCGGGCGAACAGGGTTTATGGCTACACCTTC
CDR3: CASSQDRANRVYGYTF

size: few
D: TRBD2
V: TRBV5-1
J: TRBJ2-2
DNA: TGCGCCAGCAGCTTGAAATTAGCGGGAGCCGGGGAGCTGTTTTTT
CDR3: CASSLKLAGAGELFF

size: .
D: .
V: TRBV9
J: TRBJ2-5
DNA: TGTGCCAGCAACAGGCCCGGGGAGACCCAGTACTTC
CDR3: CASNRPGETQYF

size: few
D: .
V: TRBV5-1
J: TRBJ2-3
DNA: TGCGCCAGCTTCTTCGGAGGGGCACTCACAGATACGCAGTATTTT
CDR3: CASFFGGALTDTQYF

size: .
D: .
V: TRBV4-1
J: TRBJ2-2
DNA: TGCGCCAGCAGCCCCACACCGCCGAACACCGGGGAGCTGTTTTTT
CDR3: CASSPTPPNTGELFF

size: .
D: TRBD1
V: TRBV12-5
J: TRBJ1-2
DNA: TGTGCTAGTGGTTTGGACAGGGGGCTGTATGGCTACACCTTC
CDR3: CASGLDRGLYGYTF

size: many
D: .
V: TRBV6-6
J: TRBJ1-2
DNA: TGTGCCAGCAGTTACCGGCAGGGGCCTGGCTACACCTTC
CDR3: CASSYRQGPGYTF

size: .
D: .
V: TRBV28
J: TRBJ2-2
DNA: TGTGCCAGCAGTTGGGGGGCGAACACCGGGGAGCTGTTTTTT
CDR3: CASSWGANTGELFF

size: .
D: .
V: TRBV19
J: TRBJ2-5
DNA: TGTGCCAGTAGTATCCCAAACAGATCCGGGGCCCAGTACTTC
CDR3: CASSIPNRSGAQYF

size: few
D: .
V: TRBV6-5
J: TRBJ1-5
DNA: TGTGCCAGCAGTTACTATGACAGCCGCAATCAGCCCCAGCATTTT
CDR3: CASSYYDSRNQPQHF

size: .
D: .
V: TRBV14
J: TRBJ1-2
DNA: TGTGCCAGCAGCCAGAGGGCGGATCCCTACTATGGCTACACCTTC
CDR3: CASSQRADPYYGYTF

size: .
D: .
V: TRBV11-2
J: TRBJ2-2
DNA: TGTGCCAGCAGTTCTCAGGGTATCGGGGAGCTGTTTTTT
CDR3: CASSSQGIGELFF

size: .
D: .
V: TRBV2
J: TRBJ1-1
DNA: TGTGCCAGCAGTGAGGAGACTGAAGCTTTCTTT
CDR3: CASSEETEAFF

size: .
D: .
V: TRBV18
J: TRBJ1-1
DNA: TGTGCCAGCTCACCTTCGGACAGGAACACTGAAGCTTTCTTT
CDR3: CASSPSDRNTEAFF

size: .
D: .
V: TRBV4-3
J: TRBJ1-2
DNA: TGCGCCAGCAGCCAAGATATACAGGGAAGCTATGGCTACACCTTC
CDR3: CASSQDIQGSYGYTF

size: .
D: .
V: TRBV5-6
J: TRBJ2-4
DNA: TGTGCCAGCAGCTTATATGGCGAGGAGTACTTC
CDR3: CASSLYGEEYF

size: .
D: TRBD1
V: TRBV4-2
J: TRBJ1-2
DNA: TGTGCCAGCAGCATGGACAGGGGCAACTATGGCTACACCTTC
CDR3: CASSMDRGNYGYTF

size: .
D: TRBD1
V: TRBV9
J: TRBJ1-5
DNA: TGTGCCAGCAGCGTCTCTTGGACAGGTATTCCTCGCAATCAGCCCCAGCATTTT
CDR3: CASSVSWTGIPRNQPQHF

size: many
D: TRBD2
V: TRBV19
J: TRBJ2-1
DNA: TGTGCCAGTAGTGTCCGGACTAGCGGGAGTATACTAGGCAATGAGCAGTTCTTC
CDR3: CASSVRTSGSILGNEQFF

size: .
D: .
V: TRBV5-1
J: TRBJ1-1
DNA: TGCGCCAGCAGCCTCCAAGCGTCAAGTCGGACTGAAGCTTTCTTT
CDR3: CASSLQASSRTEAFF

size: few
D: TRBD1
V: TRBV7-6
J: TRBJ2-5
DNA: TGTGCCAGCAGCCAGGACAGGGGAGGGACCCAGTACTTC
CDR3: CASSQDRGGTQYF

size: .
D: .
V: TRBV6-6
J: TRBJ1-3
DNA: TGTGCCAGCAGTTACCCGGGATCTGGAAACACCATATATTTT
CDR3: CASSYPGSGNTIYF

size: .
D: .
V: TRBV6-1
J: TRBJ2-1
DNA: TGTGCCAGCAGTGCCTCACAGGGAAGCTCCTACAATGAGCAGTTCTTC
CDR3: CASSASQGSSYNEQFF

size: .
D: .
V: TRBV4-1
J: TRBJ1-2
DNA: TGCGCCAGCCGGCGGAATCACGAAGCTAACTATGGCTACACCTTC
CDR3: CASRRNHEANYGYTF

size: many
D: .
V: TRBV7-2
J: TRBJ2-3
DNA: TGTGCCAGCAGCGGATTGGGGGGTCAGGATACGCAGTATTTT
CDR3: CASSGLGGQDTQYF

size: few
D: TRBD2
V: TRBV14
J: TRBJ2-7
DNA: TGTGCCAGCAGCCCCGGACTAGCCTACTCTTACGAGCAGTACTTC
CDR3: CASSPGLAYSYEQYF